The 8 T cell receptor beta chains below were found in one sample sequenced in a study of Graves' ophthalmopathy and Graves' hyperthyroidism. The authors amplified TCR beta CDR3 regions from RNA transcripts. The authors performed first-round RT-PCR with HTBI primers and then a second-round multiplex PCR. TCRdb ran MiXCR on the multiplex PCR reads and lists one entry per CDR3 protein. Of roughly 400,000 distinct CDR3 sequences listed, roughly 17% are singletons. The source material was peripheral blood. All receptors derive from an adult woman with stable Graves' hyperthyroidism.

In this sample, this clonotype turned up many times. The gene calls are TRBV28 and TRBJ2-5, with 8 bases that match TRBD2. Unmatched junction bases numbered 10, after V lost 8 bases and J lost 5 bases. The CDR3 consists of 14 residues. Germline CDR1 reads MDHEN; CDR2 reads SYDVKM. CDR3 protein: CASGELSGMETQYF. As DNA, the CDR3 is TGTGCCAGCGGCGAGCTTAGCGGGATGGAGACCCAGTACTTC.

This clonotype was seen ten or more times. The chain uses TRBV29-1 and TRBJ2-5; D is unclear. This CDR3 has 12 residues. V was shortened by 3 bases and J by 4 bases, with 9 bases between the two germline ends. Germline CDR1 reads SQVTM; CDR2 reads ANQGSEA. In DNA form, the CDR3 reads TGCAGCGTTGACCCTAGTCGAGAGACCCAGTACTTC. This gives the protein CSVDPSRETQYF.

V gene TRBV12-5 combines with J gene TRBJ1-2; 7 bases align to TRBD1. CDR1 and CDR2 from the germline V gene are LGHNT and FRNRAP. The V and J ends lost 5 bases and 7 bases, in that order; junction bases with no gene match: 10. The CDR3 spans 14 residues. This chain's CDR3 is CASGEATGVSGYTF. The CDR3 bases are TGTGCTAGTGGTGAGGCCACAGGGGTTAGTGGCTACACCTTC.

This clonotype has a count of ten or more. The chain employs TRBV28 and TRBJ1-1; no firm D call. Between the trimmed V and J ends, which lost 6 bases and 2 bases, there was a span of 4 bases. From germline, CDR1 is MDHEN and CDR2 SYDVKM. CDR3 length equals 11 residues. CDR3 sequence (DNA): TGTGCCAGCAGCTTCAACACTGAAGCTTTCTTT. It is translated as CASSFNTEAFF.

V usage is TRBV5-1 and J usage is TRBJ2-5; 8 nucleotides align to TRBD2. The CDR3 length is 15 residues. With V trimmed by 4 bases and J by 5 bases, 10 bases remained unmatched. CDR1 and CDR2 (germline): SGHRS, YFSETQ. This CDR3 is CASSPPGLEGETQYF. Here the CDR3 DNA reads TGCGCCAGCAGCCCACCGGGACTAGAGGGGGAGACCCAGTACTTC.

This clonotype showed up many times. The chain joins TRBV3-1 to TRBJ2-7; 7 bases fit TRBD1. V gave up 8 bases and J gave up 6 bases; unmatched junction bases: 16. The CDR3 is 15 amino acids. Germline values: CDR1 LGHDT, CDR2 YNNKEL (reference sequence). The CDR3: CASGHRTGPVREQYF. The CDR3 region has the DNA TGTGCCAGCGGACATCGGACAGGTCCGGTCCGCGAGCAGTACTTC.

This clonotype was recorded many times. The V gene is TRBV7-2, the J gene TRBJ2-7; D is possibly TRBD1 or TRBD2 (6 bases each). The CDR3 has 14 amino acids. The V gene's germline CDR1 is SGHTA and CDR2 FQGNSA. Deletions cut 1 base from V and 5 bases from J, with 12 bases between. CDR3 DNA: TGTGCCAGCAGCTTAGGTTGGGGGGCTGACGAGCAGTACTTC. It yields the protein CASSLGWGADEQYF. Full variable domain (rest looked up from reference TRBV7-2 and TRBJ2-7): GAGVSQSPSNKVTEKGKDVELRCDPISGHTALYWYRQSLGQGLEFLIYFQGNSAPDKSGLPSDRFSAERTGGSVSTLTIQRTQQEDSAVYLCASSLGWGADEQYFGPGTRLTVT.

This clonotype has at least ten counts. The rearrangement joins TRBV28 to TRBJ2-7; 7 bases are a match to TRBD2. The CDR3 is 14 residues long. The V gene end was trimmed by 5 bases and the J gene end by 6 bases; junction bases not matched to a gene: 10. Germline CDR1 reads MDHEN; CDR2 reads SYDVKM. Here the CDR3 reads CASSTDFGRFEQYF. DNA of the CDR3: TGTGCCAGCAGTACTGACTTCGGGAGGTTCGAGCAGTACTTC.